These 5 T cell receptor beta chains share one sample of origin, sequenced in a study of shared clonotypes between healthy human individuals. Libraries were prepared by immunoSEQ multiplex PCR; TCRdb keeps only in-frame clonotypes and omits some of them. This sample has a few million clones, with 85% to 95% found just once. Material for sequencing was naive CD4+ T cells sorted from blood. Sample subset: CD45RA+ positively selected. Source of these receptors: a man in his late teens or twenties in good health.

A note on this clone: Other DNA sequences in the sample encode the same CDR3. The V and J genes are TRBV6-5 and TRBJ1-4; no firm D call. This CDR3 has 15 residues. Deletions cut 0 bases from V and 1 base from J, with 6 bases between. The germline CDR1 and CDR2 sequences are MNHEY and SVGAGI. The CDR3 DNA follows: TGTGCCAGCAGTTACTCTCGGGGAACTAATGAAAAACTGTTTTTT. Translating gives CASSYSRGTNEKLFF.

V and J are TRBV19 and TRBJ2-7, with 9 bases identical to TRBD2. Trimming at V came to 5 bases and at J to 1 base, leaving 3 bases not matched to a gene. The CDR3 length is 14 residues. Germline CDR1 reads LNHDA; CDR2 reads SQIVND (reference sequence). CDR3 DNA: TGTGCCAGTAGTCCCAGCGGGGGGTCCTACGAGCAGTACTTC. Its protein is CASSPSGGSYEQYF.

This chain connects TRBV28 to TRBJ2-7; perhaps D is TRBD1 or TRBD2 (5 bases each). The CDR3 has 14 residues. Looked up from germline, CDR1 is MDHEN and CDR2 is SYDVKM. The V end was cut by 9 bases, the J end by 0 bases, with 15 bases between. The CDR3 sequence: CASKTGQSSYEQYF. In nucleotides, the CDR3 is TGTGCCAGTAAAACGGGGCAAAGCTCCTACGAGCAGTACTTC.

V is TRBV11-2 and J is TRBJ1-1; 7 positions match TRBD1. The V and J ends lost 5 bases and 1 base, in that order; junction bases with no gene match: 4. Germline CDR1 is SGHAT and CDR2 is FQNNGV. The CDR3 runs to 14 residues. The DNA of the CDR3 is TGTGCCAGCAGCACTCACAGGGGGAACACTGAAGCTTTCTTT. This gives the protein CASSTHRGNTEAFF.

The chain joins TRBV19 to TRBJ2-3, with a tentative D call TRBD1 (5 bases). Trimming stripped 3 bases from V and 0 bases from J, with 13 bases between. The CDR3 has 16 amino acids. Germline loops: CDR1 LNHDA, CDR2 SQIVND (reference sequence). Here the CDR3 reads CASSIRQTLSTDTQYF. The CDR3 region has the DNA TGTGCCAGTAGTATCCGACAGACCCTAAGCACAGATACGCAGTATTTT. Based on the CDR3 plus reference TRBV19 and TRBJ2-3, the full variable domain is DGGITQSPKYLFRKEGQNVTLSCEQNLNHDAMYWYRQDPGQGLRLIYYSQIVNDFQKGDIAEGYSVSREKKESFPLTVTSAQKNPTAFYLCASSIRQTLSTDTQYFGPGTRLTVL.